This entry features one T cell receptor beta chain sequence. Authors' methods: It was from reference gene primer amplification that nucleated cell counts were estimated. The method was immunoSEQ multiplex PCR; TCRdb's version includes in-frame clones alone and lacks a portion of them. V, J and clone size derive from that table, while D and trimming were established from the DNA sequence. The data show some 200,000 clones, about nine tenths seen once. This record comes from a study of blood T cell repertoires in COVID-19. Study background: Samples representing acute and convalescent COVID-19 were sourced from the United States, Italy and Spain. Sample material is recorded as cDNA or gDNA derived from T cells, B-cell-depleted T cells, or PBMCs.

Sequenced: peripheral blood. The source is a man older than 75 with acute or convalescent COVID-19.

The CDR3 DNA follows: TGTGCCAGCAGTTTATGGACAGTCTATAATTCACCCCTCCACTTT. Its protein product is CASSLWTVYNSPLHF. The genes are TRBV28 and TRBJ1-6, with D perhaps matching TRBD1 (5 bases). This CDR3 is built from 15 residues. CDR1 and CDR2 from the germline V gene are MDHEN and SYDVKM. The V and J ends lost 0 bases and 3 bases respectively, with 6 bases between them. The full variable domain, rest sourced from reference TRBV28 and TRBJ1-6, is DVKVTQSSRYLVKRTGEKVFLECVQDMDHENMFWYRQDPGLGLRLIYFSYDVKMKEKGDIPEGYSVSREKKERFSLILESASTNQTSMYLCASSLWTVYNSPLHFGNGTRLTVT.